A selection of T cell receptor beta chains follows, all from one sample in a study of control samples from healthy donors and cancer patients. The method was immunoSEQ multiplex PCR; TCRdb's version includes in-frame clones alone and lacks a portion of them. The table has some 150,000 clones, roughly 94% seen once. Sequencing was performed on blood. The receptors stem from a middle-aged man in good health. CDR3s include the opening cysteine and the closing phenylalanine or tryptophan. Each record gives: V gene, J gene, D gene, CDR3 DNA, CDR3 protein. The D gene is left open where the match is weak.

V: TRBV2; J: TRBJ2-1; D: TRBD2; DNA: TGTGCCAGCAGTGGAGGTACTAGCGGGGCCCAGAGGGAGCAGTTCTTC; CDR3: CASSGGTSGAQREQFF
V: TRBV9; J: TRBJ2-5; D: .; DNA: TGTGCCAGCAGCGCCCCGGAGTTAGGCGAGACCCAGTACTTC; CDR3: CASSAPELGETQYF
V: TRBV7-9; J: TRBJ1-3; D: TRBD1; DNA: TGTGCCAGCAGCTCCGACAGGGGCTCTGGAAACACCATATATTTT; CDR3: CASSSDRGSGNTIYF
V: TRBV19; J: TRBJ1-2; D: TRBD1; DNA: TGTGCCAGTAGCGGGACAGATGGCTACACCTTC; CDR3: CASSGTDGYTF
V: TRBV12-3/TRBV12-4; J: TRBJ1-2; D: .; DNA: TGTGCCAGCAGTTCCAGGGGTGGCTACACCTTC; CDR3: CASSSRGGYTF
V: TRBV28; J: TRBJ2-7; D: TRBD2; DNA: TGTGCCAGCAGTCCAAACTATAGGGTTTGGTGGGCGCGGGGACTAGAATATAACGAGCAGTACTTC; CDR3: CASSPNYRVWWARGLEYNEQYF
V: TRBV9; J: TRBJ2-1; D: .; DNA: TGTGCCAGCAGCAACCCCGGACATTCGGCAAATGAGCAGTTCTTC; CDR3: CASSNPGHSANEQFF
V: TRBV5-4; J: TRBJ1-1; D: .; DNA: TGTGCCAGCAGCTTGTCGTCAGACACTGAAGCTTTCTTT; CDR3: CASSLSSDTEAFF
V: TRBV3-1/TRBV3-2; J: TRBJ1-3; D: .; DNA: TGTGCCAGCAGCCAAGGCAGGTTCGGAAACACCATATATTTT; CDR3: CASSQGRFGNTIYF
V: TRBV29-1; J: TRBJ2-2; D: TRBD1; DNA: TGCAGCGTTGGACAGGGGGCGAACACCGGGGAGCTGTTTTTT; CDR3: CSVGQGANTGELFF
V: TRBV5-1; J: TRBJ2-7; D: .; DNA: TGCGCCAGCAGCTTGGTGGACCGAAACTCCTACGAGCAGTACTTC; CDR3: CASSLVDRNSYEQYF
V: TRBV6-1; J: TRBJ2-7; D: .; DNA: TGTGCCAGCAGTGAATTGTTCAGGAGAGGACCTAATTACGAGCAGTACTTC; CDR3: CASSELFRRGPNYEQYF
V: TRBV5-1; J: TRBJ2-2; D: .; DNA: TGCGCCAGCAGCCCCGACGGAAACACCGGGGAGCTGTTTTTT; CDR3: CASSPDGNTGELFF
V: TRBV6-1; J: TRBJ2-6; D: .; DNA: TGTGCCAGCAGTGCCGAACGGACAGTTCCTGGGGCCAACGTCCTGACTTTC; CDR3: CASSAERTVPGANVLTF
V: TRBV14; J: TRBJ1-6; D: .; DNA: TGTGCCAGCAGCCAGTGGCCTCGCGGGACATCCTATAATTCACCCCTCCACTTT; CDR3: CASSQWPRGTSYNSPLHF
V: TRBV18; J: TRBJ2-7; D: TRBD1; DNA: TGTGCCAGCTTGGGACAGGGGAAAGAGGAGCAGTACTTC; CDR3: CASLGQGKEEQYF